This is a list of T cell receptor beta chains from one sample in a study of blood T cell repertoires in COVID-19. The assay was immunoSEQ multiplex PCR, and TCRdb's table has in-frame clones only and misses some. The data show about 59,000 clones, approximately 80% seen once. Sequenced: peripheral blood. The receptors were gathered from a woman in her sixties or seventies with acute or convalescent COVID-19. The conserved cysteine and the conserved F or W are not part of the CDR3 here.

TRBV19	TRBJ2-5	ASSIGRDRGFVETQY
TRBV9	TRBJ2-7	ASSVGSGQDYEQY
TRBV27	TRBJ1-1	ASSSDGGWVTEAF
TRBV4-3	TRBJ2-1	ASSPYLLAGGPDEQF
TRBV29-1	TRBJ2-3	SGEDRDTDTQY
TRBV13	TRBJ2-3	ASSLGLAGGGGTDTQY
TRBV10-1	TRBJ2-4	ATPPSVPLAKNIQY
TRBV28	TRBJ2-3	ASMGQGTPPKDTQY
TRBV7-3	TRBJ2-2	ASTTQETGELF
TRBV25-1	TRBJ1-2	ASSELSDRGLYGYT
TRBV9	TRBJ2-1	ASSYDPGNEQF
TRBV19	TRBJ1-6	ASSKQGAQGSPLH
TRBV4-2	TRBJ1-4	ASSQKGATNEKLF
TRBV4-3	TRBJ1-6	ASSQVYRDRFYNSPLH
TRBV9	TRBJ2-3	ASSVLALVDTQY
TRBV5-1	TRBJ2-7	ASSLEAGPTYEQY
TRBV5-1	TRBJ2-5	ASSLAGQGGETQY
TRBV5-8	TRBJ1-2	ASSHQGGWRGYT
TRBV9	TRBJ2-5	ASSDGTSETQY
TRBV5-6	TRBJ2-5	ASSPGTGVFETQY
TRBV7-8	TRBJ1-6	ASSPAGPYSPLH
TRBV7-9	TRBJ2-7	ASSLLVAGVLEQY
TRBV19	TRBJ2-3	ASSPGRVGNTQY
TRBV5-6	TRBJ2-7	ASSLEGLAYEQY
TRBV7-2	TRBJ1-2	ASSPLLLTGLYGYT
TRBV10-3	TRBJ1-4	AISPRQGAGEKLF
TRBV7-9	TRBJ2-5	ASSLPTSGGIQETQY
TRBV7-3	TRBJ2-7	ASSPTPGLAVHEQY
TRBV3-1/TRBV3-2	TRBJ2-1	ASSQNRGDEQF
TRBV4-1	TRBJ1-2	ASSPGTGLLGYT
TRBV28	TRBJ1-3	ASSLTGLGNTIY
TRBV5-1	TRBJ2-3	ASSLETGGRDTQY
TRBV6-2/TRBV6-3	TRBJ2-7	ASSYSPSGLSYEQY
TRBV10-3	TRBJ2-3	AISETGAPDTQY
TRBV18	TRBJ1-1	ASSPPGTGNTEAF
TRBV6-5	TRBJ2-5	ASSGRGLSETQY
TRBV11-3	TRBJ2-3	ASTPSPSGATDTQY
TRBV7-9	TRBJ2-7	ASSLAAGGSHEQY
TRBV11-2	TRBJ2-3	ASSLEGSGGQY
TRBV3-1/TRBV3-2	TRBJ1-6	ASSRTAPWGGSPLH
TRBV5-1	TRBJ1-3	ASSSNGGAITGNTIY
TRBV5-1	TRBJ1-1	ASSWGQGIAEAF
TRBV6-5	TRBJ1-1	ASYRAANTEAF